The clone carrying this TCR beta chain was detected once. CD8+ and CD4+ T cells from blood underwent TCR beta sequencing, which was carried out in a high-throughput format. The data are from a study of CD8 T cells in Susac syndrome. Random hexamers were used to reverse transcribe the RNA input (about 0.45 to 1 ug). With immunoSEQ multiplex PCR, TCR beta CDR3 was amplified across 54 Vbeta and 13 Jbeta. TCRdb re-analysed the immunoSEQ multiplex PCR reads in MiXCR, keeping a single row per CDR3 protein. The sample records about 71,000 distinct CDR3 sequences, nearly 96% being singletons. CDR1 LGHDT and CDR2 YNNKEL come from the germline V gene (reference sequence). The CDR3 length is 14 residues. V gave up 3 bases and J gave up 1 base, with 9 bases separating them.

This chain connects TRBV3-1 to TRBJ1-1; D uncertain. This TCR derives from a human donor with multiple sclerosis. The material sequenced was CD4+ T cells from PBMCs. CDR3 nucleotide sequence: TGTGCCAGCAGCCACGGAGGGAGGAACACTGAAGCTTTCTTT. Translating it yields CASSHGGRNTEAFF.